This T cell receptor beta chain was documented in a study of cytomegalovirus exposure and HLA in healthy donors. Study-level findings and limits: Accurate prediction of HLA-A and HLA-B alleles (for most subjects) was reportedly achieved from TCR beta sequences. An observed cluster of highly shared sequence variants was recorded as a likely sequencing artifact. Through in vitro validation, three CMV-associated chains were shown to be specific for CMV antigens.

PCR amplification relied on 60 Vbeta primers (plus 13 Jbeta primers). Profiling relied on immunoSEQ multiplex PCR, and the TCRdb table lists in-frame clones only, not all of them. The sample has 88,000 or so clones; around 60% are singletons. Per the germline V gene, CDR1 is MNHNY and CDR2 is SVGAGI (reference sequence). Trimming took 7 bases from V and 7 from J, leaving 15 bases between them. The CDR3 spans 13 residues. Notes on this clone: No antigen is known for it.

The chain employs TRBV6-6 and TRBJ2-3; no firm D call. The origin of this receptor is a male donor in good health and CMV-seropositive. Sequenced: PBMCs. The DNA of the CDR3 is TGTGCCAGCACCGAACAGTCTTTCAATACGCAGTATTTT. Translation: CASTEQSFNTQYF.